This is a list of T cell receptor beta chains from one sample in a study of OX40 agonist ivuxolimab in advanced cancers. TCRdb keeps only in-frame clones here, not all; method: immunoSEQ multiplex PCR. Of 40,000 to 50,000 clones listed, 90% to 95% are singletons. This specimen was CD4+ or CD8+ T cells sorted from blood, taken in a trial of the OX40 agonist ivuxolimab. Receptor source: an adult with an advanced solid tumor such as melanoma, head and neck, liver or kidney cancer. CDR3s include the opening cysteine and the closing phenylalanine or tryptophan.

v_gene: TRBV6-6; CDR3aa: CASALGGATDTQYF
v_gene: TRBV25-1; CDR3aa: CASSEWGDRAPNTEAFF
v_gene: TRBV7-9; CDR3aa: CASSLGGHPATEAFF
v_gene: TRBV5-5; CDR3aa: CASRLGEGRTTEAFF
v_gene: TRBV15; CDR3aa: CATSRDLGSYNSPLHF
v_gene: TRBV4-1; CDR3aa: CASSRQGTRDQPQHF
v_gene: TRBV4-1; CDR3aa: CASSQSNMARGETQYF
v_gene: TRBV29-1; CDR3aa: CSVGGNSEAFF
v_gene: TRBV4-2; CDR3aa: CASSQELAGGTDTQYF
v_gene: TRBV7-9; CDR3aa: CASSPTTSYEQYF
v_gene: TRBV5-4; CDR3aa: CASSSPGEEIEQYF
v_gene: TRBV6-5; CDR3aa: CASSYSEGSGANVLTF
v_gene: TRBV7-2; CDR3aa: CASSYGTGSYEQYF
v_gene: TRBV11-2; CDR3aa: CASRWGWNTEAFF
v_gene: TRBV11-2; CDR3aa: CASSQPLDRANTGELFF
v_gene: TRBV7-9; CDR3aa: CASSPTWNTGELFF
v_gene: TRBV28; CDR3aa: CASSFGTGVSPLHF
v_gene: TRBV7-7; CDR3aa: CASSFSGPGNEQFF